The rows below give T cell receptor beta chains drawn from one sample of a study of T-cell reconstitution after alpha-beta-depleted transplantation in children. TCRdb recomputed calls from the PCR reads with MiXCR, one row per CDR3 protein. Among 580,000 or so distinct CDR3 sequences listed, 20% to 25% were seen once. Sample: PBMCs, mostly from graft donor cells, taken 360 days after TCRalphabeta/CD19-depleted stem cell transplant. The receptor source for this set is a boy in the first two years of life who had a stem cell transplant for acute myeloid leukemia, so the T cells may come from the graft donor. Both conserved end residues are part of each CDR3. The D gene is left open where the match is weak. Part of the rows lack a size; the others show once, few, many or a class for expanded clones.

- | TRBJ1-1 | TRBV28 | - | CASSLPLGIRQAEAFF | TGTGCCAGCAGTTTACCCTTAGGGATCCGACAGGCTGAAGCTTTCTTT
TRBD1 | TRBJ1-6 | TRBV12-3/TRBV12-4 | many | CASSWDRSNSYNSPLHF | TGTGCCAGCAGCTGGGACAGGAGTAACTCCTATAATTCACCCCTCCACTTT
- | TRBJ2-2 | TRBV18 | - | CASSPPVHSTGELFF | TGTGCCAGCTCACCACCGGTGCACTCCACCGGGGAGCTGTTTTTT
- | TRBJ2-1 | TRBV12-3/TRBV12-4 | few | CASSLAGAGEYNEQFF | TGTGCCAGCAGTTTAGCGGGGGCAGGGGAGTACAATGAGCAGTTCTTC
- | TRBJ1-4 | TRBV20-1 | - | CSARDPSGGMEKLFF | TGCAGTGCTAGAGATCCCTCGGGGGGGATGGAAAAACTGTTTTTT
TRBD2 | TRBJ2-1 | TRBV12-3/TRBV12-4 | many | CASSLGILAGGINEQFF | TGTGCCAGCAGTTTAGGCATTCTAGCGGGGGGGATTAATGAGCAGTTCTTC
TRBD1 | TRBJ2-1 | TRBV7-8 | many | CASSSTGSEQFF | TGTGCCAGCAGCTCGACAGGGAGTGAGCAGTTCTTC
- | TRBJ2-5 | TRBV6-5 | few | CASSYFGGTETQYF | TGTGCCAGCAGTTACTTCGGTGGTACGGAGACCCAGTACTTC
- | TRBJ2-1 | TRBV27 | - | CASSLISGQITDTKTNEQFF | TGTGCCAGCAGTTTAATATCCGGGCAGATAACTGACACTAAGACCAATGAGCAGTTCTTC
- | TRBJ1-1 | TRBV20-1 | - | CSVASYMNTEAFF | TGCAGTGTCGCGTCATACATGAACACTGAAGCTTTCTTT
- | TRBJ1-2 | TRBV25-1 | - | CASDGVYGYTF | TGTGCCAGCGACGGCGTCTATGGCTACACCTTC
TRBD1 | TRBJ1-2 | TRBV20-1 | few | CSAKDRGNGYTF | TGCAGTGCTAAAGACAGGGGGAATGGCTACACCTTC
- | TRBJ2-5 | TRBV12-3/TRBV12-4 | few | CASRLSSRETQYF | TGTGCCAGCAGACTTTCTAGCAGAGAGACCCAGTACTTC
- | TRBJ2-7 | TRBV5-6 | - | CASMFRLDFGEQYF | TGTGCCAGCATGTTTCGACTAGACTTTGGCGAGCAGTACTTC
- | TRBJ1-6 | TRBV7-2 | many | CASSPEGVQVDSPLHF | TGTGCCAGCAGCCCCGAGGGAGTTCAGGTGGATTCACCCCTCCACTTT
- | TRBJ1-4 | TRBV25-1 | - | CASSEYFIRDGTSGPTNEKLFF | TGTGCCAGCAGTGAATATTTTATTCGGGACGGAACATCCGGACCAACTAATGAAAAACTGTTTTTT
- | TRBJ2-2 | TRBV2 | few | CASTLRDINTGELFF | TGTGCCAGCACCTTGCGGGACATCAACACCGGGGAGCTGTTTTTT
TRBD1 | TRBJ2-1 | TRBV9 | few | CASSVGDRVNEQFF | TGTGCCAGCAGCGTAGGAGACAGGGTCAATGAGCAGTTCTTC
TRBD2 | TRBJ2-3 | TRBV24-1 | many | CATCGGTTDTQYF | TGTGCCACCTGCGGGGGAACCACAGATACGCAGTATTTT
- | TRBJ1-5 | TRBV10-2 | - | CASSEPQQPQHF | TGCGCCAGCAGTGAGCCCCAACAGCCCCAGCATTTT
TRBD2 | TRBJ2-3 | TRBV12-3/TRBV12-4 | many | CASSLGTSGTTDTQYF | TGTGCCAGCAGTTTAGGGACTAGCGGAACAACAGATACGCAGTATTTT
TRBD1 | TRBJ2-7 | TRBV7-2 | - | CASSLGGTGGAYEQYF | TGTGCCAGCAGCTTAGGGGGGACAGGGGGCGCCTACGAGCAGTACTTC
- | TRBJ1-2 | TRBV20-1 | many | CSAPPGHTNYGYTF | TGCAGTGCCCCACCGGGACACACTAACTATGGCTACACCTTC
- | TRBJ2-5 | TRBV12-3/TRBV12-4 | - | CASSLGDDAETQYF | TGTGCCAGCAGTTTGGGGGATGACGCAGAGACCCAGTACTTC
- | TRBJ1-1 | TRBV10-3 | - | CAIVKGPAAEAFF | TGTGCCATCGTGAAGGGCCCGGCGGCTGAAGCTTTCTTT
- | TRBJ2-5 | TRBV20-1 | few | CSASDSEGLPQETQYF | TGCAGTGCATCGGACTCTGAAGGGCTCCCCCAAGAGACCCAGTACTTC
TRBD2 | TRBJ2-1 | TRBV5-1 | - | CASSRGLAGGLWEQFF | TGCGCCAGCAGCAGAGGACTAGCGGGGGGACTGTGGGAGCAGTTCTTC
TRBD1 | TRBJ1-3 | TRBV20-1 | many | CSASGQLSGNTIYF | TGCAGTGCTTCGGGACAGCTCTCTGGAAACACCATATATTTT
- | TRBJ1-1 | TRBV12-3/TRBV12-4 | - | CASTSYLGAFF | TGTGCCAGCACGAGTTACCTGGGAGCTTTCTTT
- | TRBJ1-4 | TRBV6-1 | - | CASSSGRQLVKLFF | TGTGCCAGCAGCAGTGGGCGACAGTTAGTTAAACTGTTTTTT
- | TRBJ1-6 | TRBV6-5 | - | CASRYTTNSPLHF | TGTGCCAGCAGGTATACGACAAATTCACCCCTCCACTTT
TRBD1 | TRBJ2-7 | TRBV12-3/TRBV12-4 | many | CASSRTGYEQYF | TGTGCCAGCAGCCGGACAGGCTACGAGCAGTACTTC
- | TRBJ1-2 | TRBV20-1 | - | CSATYWGVGYTF | TGCAGTGCCACATACTGGGGAGTTGGCTACACCTTC
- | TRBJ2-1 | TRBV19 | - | CASSPSVFRGSNEQFF | TGTGCCAGTAGCCCCTCGGTGTTCCGAGGCAGCAATGAGCAGTTCTTC
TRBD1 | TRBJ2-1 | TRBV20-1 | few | CCARTPGTATMEQFF | TGCTGTGCCAGAACCCCCGGGACAGCTACAATGGAGCAGTTCTTC
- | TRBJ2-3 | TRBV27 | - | CASSWAAETDTQYF | TGTGCCAGCAGTTGGGCCGCAGAGACAGATACGCAGTATTTT
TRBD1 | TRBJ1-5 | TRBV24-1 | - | CATRQGWNQPQHF | TGTGCCACCCGACAGGGTTGGAATCAGCCCCAGCATTTT
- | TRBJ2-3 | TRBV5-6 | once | CASSLGDGAKRTQYF | TGTGCCAGCAGCTTGGGGGATGGGGCGAAGCGTACGCAGTATTTT
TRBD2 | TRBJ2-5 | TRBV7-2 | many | CASSLVIQRGPRETQYF | TGTGCCAGCAGCTTAGTTATCCAGCGGGGGCCCCGGGAGACCCAGTACTTC
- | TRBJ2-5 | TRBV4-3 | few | CASSQEYGDEETQYF | TGCGCCAGCAGCCAAGAGTACGGAGATGAAGAGACCCAGTACTTC
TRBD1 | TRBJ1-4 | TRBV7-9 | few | CASSPVRRDSEKLFF | TGTGCCAGCAGCCCTGTGCGCCGGGACAGCGAAAAACTGTTTTTT
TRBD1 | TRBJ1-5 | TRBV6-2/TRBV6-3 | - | CASSYPGQGLSNQPQHF | TGTGCCAGCAGTTACCCCGGACAGGGACTTAGCAATCAGCCCCAGCATTTT
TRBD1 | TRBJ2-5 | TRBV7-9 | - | CASSRWTGGGETQYF | TGTGCCAGCAGCCGTTGGACAGGGGGCGGAGAGACCCAGTACTTC